Listed here are 5 T cell receptor beta chains from one sample, sequenced in a study of regulatory T cells in long-lasting Graves disease. Sequencing libraries for TCR beta were prepared with iRepertoire HTBI primers and Arm-PCR of CDR3 regions. MiXCR was run by TCRdb on the multiplex PCR reads, yielding one entry per CDR3 protein. The sample consists of hundreds of thousands of distinct CDR3 sequences, less than 15% of them appearing once. Indicated time point: newly diagnosed GD, antithyroid drugs for less than 3 months. TCR sequences were obtained from RNA taken from PBMCs. The same data also went into a second study, on T cells in Graves' hyperthyroidism and ophthalmopathy.

The sample consisted of peripheral blood mononuclear cells (PBMCs), taken at new diagnosis, from a patient treated with antithyroid drugs. The receptors originated from a man in his thirties or forties with Graves disease.

The chain recombines TRBV2 with TRBJ2-7, with TRBD2 matching over 11 bases. Looked up from germline, CDR1 is SNHLY and CDR2 is FYNNEI. The CDR3 covers 16 residues. V dropped 6 bases and J dropped 3; count of bases not matched to a gene: 10. CDR3 nucleotides: TGTGCCAGCAGGGACCTACTAGCGGGAGATTTCTACGAGCAGTACTTC. Its translation: CASRDLLAGDFYEQYF. The variable domain in full, with the rest retrieved from reference TRBV2 and TRBJ2-7, is EPEVTQTPSHQVTQMGQEVILRCVPISNHLYFYWYRQILGQKVEFLVSFYNNEISEKSEIFDDQFSVERPDGSNFTLKIRSTKLEDSAMYFCASRDLLAGDFYEQYFGPGTRLTVT.

This clonotype was detected only a few times. V is TRBV20-1 and J is TRBJ2-7; the D call may be TRBD1 or TRBD2 (7 bases each). V lost 1 base and J lost 12, with 16 bases in between. Germline V gives CDR1 DFQATT, CDR2 SNEGSKA (reference sequence). The CDR3 is 12 amino acids. CDR3 coding DNA: TGCAGTGCTAGAGGGGGGGGGGACAGTCTGTACTTC. It yields the protein CSARGGGDSLYF.

Remarks on this clonotype: Its ends do not fully match the called genes, so a read error is possible. The V gene is TRBV12-3 or TRBV12-4, the J gene TRBJ2-2, with D tentatively TRBD2 (5 bases). The CDR3 spans 12 residues. The CDR3 DNA sequence: TGTGCCAGCAGTTTAGGCGGTGGGGAGCTGCTTTTT. This gives the protein CASSLGGGELLF.

In its sample, this clonotype was seen many times. This chain connects TRBV2 to TRBJ2-1, with no clear D. The germline gives CDR1 SNHLY, CDR2 FYNNEI. The germline V and J ends were trimmed by 4 bases and 0 bases, with 10 bases remaining between them. There are 15 residues in the CDR3. CDR3 nucleotide sequence: TGTGCCAGCAGTGGCGCGGAGAGCTCCTACAATGAGCAGTTCTTC. Amino acids: CASSGAESSYNEQFF.

This clonotype was seen repeatedly, ten times or more. CDR3 coding DNA: TGTGCCAGCAGCAGGGACAGGGGGACCTACGAGCAGTACTTC. Protein product: CASSRDRGTYEQYF. The genes are TRBV27 and TRBJ2-7, with 11 bases identical to TRBD1. This CDR3 contains 14 residues. In germline, CDR1 is MNHEY, CDR2 SMNVEV (reference sequence). V shed 6 bases, J shed 2 bases, and the junction held 3 bases outside the gene matches.